The 28 T cell receptor beta chains presented below share a single source sample, sequenced in a study of T cells after yellow fever vaccination. TCRdb processed the 5' RACE reads anew with MiXCR; each CDR3 protein has one entry. Found here are some 350,000 distinct CDR3 sequences, 8.7% of them singletons; the top ten hold about a sixth. The specimen was PBMCs, collected on the day of the first yellow fever vaccination. These TCRs come from a young man who received the YFV17D yellow fever vaccine.

This clonotype came up a few times. The J gene is TRBJ1-6, the V gene TRBV5-6; D remains unclear. V lost 4 bases and J 11 bases, leaving 16 bases between the germline ends. The V gene's germline CDR1 is SGHDT and CDR2 YYEEEE. CDR3 length: 14 amino acids. In nucleotides, the CDR3 is TGTGCCAGCAGCCCACCGGCGACCCAGGCACCCCTCCACTTT. Amino acid sequence: CASSPPATQAPLHF.

There are a few counts of this clonotype. This sequence joins TRBV7-2 and TRBJ2-7; weak D call: TRBD2 (5 bases). This CDR3 region has 13 residues. The V gene lost 1 base and the J gene lost 6 bases, with 10 bases spanning the gap. CDR1 is SGHTA and CDR2 is FQGNSA in the germline V gene. In nucleotides, the CDR3 is TGTGCCAGCAGCTTAGTAATAGGGAGCGAGCAGTACGTC. Its translation: CASSLVIGSEQYV.

The chain joins TRBV5-1 to TRBJ1-5, with no clear D. This CDR3 is built from 13 residues. The V gene lost 5 bases and the J gene lost 1 base, with 7 bases spanning the gap. Germline V lookup: CDR1 SGHRS, CDR2 YFSETQ. The CDR3 DNA reads TGCGCCAGCAGAATCGACAGCAATCAGCCCCAGCATTTT. Encoded protein: CASRIDSNQPQHF.

This clonotype was seen at least ten times. The chain has TRBV18 and TRBJ2-3; D remains unclear. CDR1 and CDR2 from the germline V gene are KGHSH and LQKENI. V was clipped by 6 bases and J by 2 bases, with 15 bases between them. This CDR3 has 15 residues. CDR3 sequence reads: CASSPPQPLTDTQYF. CDR3 sequence (DNA): TGTGCCAGCTCCCCCCCTCAACCCCTCACAGATACGCAGTATTTT.

This clonotype was counted a few times. This chain joins TRBV18 and TRBJ1-1; D uncertain. V lost 0 bases, J lost 3 bases, and 11 bases lay in between. CDR3 size: 15 residues. Germline CDR1 is KGHSH and CDR2 is LQKENI. The CDR3 loop is CASSPPGKLDTEAFF. As DNA, the CDR3 is TGTGCCAGCTCACCACCGGGTAAGCTGGACACTGAAGCTTTCTTT.

This chain links TRBV20-1 with TRBJ2-2; TRBD1 matches 9 bases. CDR1 is DFQATT and CDR2 is SNEGSKA in the germline V gene (reference sequence). V lost 1 base to trimming and J lost 0 bases; unmatched junction nucleotides: 12. The CDR3 is 19 amino acids. The CDR3 region has the DNA TGCAGTGCTAGAGCCCGGGGACAGGGATCAACAACGAACACCGGGGAGCTGTTTTTT. It yields the protein CSARARGQGSTTNTGELFF.

This clonotype was picked up many times. V gene TRBV5-1 combines with J gene TRBJ2-3; TRBD2 matches at 8 bases. V was clipped by 2 bases and J by 1 base; unmatched bases: 3. There are 15 residues in the CDR3. Germline V gene sequence: CDR1 SGHRS, CDR2 YFSETQ. CDR3 coding DNA: TGCGCCAGCAGCTTACTAGCGGTTGGCACAGATACGCAGTATTTT. Translated: CASSLLAVGTDTQYF.

This clonotype was recorded many times. This chain joins TRBV18 and TRBJ2-5; D remains unclear. The V end lost 2 bases, the J end lost 3 bases, and 7 bases lay between the germline ends. The CDR3 consists of 13 residues. Germline-derived CDR1 and CDR2 are KGHSH and LQKENI. CDR3 protein: CASSPFRKETQYF. CDR3 bases: TGTGCCAGCTCACCATTTCGAAAAGAGACCCAGTACTTC.

This chain links TRBV7-3 with TRBJ2-5; 7 bases align to TRBD1. V lost 5 bases and J lost 11; bases outside the gene matches: 11. The CDR3 covers 13 residues. Germline V CDR1 and CDR2: SGHTA, FQGTGA. In DNA, the CDR3 is TGTGCCAGCAGCACCCGACAGGGAATGGGGCAGTACTTC. It yields the protein CASSTRQGMGQYF.

The chain links TRBV7-6 to TRBJ2-6; D is perhaps TRBD2 (5 bases). Germline values: CDR1 SGHVS, CDR2 FNYEAQ. Trimming removed 5 bases at V and 1 base at J, with 15 bases between. CDR3 length: 17 amino acids. In DNA form, the CDR3 reads TGTGCCAGCAGCCCCGGACGTCGGGAATCTGGGGCCAACGTCCTGACTTTC. Its protein is CASSPGRRESGANVLTF. Looking up the rest from reference TRBV7-6 and TRBJ2-6 gives the full variable domain: GAGVSQSPRYKVTKRGQDVALRCDPISGHVSLYWYRQALGQGPEFLTYFNYEAQQDKSGLPNDRFSAERPEGSISTLTIQRTEQRDSAMYRCASSPGRRESGANVLTFGAGSRLTVL.

V usage is TRBV3-1 and J usage is TRBJ2-5; unclear D gene. Germline lookup yields CDR1 LGHDT and CDR2 YNNKEL (reference sequence). The CDR3 spans 13 residues. V was clipped by 8 bases and J by 5 bases, with 15 bases between them. In DNA, the CDR3 is TGTGCCAGCGCCCGGAACTCGGAGGAGACCCAGTACTTC. It translates to CASARNSEETQYF.

This clonotype was detected only a few times. The rearrangement links TRBV5-1 to TRBJ2-7; D could derive from TRBD1 or TRBD2 (5 bases each). CDR1 is SGHRS, CDR2 YFSETQ, per germline. This CDR3 is built from 13 residues. With 3 bases removed from V and 3 bases from J, the gap between germline ends came to 10 bases. The CDR3 spells CASSWGKDYEQYF. CDR3 DNA: TGCGCCAGCAGCTGGGGGAAGGACTACGAGCAGTACTTC.

As DNA, the CDR3 is TGTGCCAGCAGTAGTAGCGGGGGGACCAGCACAGATACGCAGTATTTT. This translates into CASSSSGGTSTDTQYF. The genes are TRBV28 and TRBJ2-3; 10 bases agree with TRBD2. With V trimmed by 5 bases and J by 0 bases, 5 bases remained unmatched. The CDR3 loop spans 16 amino acids. CDR1 is MDHEN and CDR2 is SYDVKM in the germline V gene. The whole variable domain, filled in from reference TRBV28 and TRBJ2-3, reads DVKVTQSSRYLVKRTGEKVFLECVQDMDHENMFWYRQDPGLGLRLIYFSYDVKMKEKGDIPEGYSVSREKKERFSLILESASTNQTSMYLCASSSSGGTSTDTQYFGPGTRLTVL.

The chain combines TRBV6-2 or TRBV6-3 with TRBJ1-1; the D is unclear. V was trimmed by 4 bases and J by 6 bases, leaving 21 bases between them. Germline V gives CDR1 MNHEY, CDR2 SVGEGT. This CDR3 has 16 amino acids. The CDR3 sequence: CASSLGRFFQFAEAFF. In DNA form, the CDR3 reads TGTGCCAGCAGTTTGGGAAGGTTTTTTCAATTTGCTGAAGCTTTCTTT.

In its sample, this clonotype was seen many times. V and J are TRBV12-3 or TRBV12-4 and TRBJ2-5; TRBD1 matches 10 bases. The CDR3 is 17 amino acids. The J segment lost 0 bases and the V segment lost 3 bases, leaving 7 bases of the junction unmatched. This CDR3 is CASSFHPDRGYQETQYF. In nucleotides, the CDR3 is TGTGCCAGCAGTTTTCATCCGGACAGGGGGTACCAAGAGACCCAGTACTTC.

The chain combines TRBV6-5 with TRBJ1-3; a weak D match, TRBD1 (5 bases). The CDR3 extends over 14 amino acids. The V and J ends lost 4 bases and 2 bases respectively, with 9 bases between them. Germline CDR1 reads MNHEY; CDR2 reads SVGAGI. CDR3 sequence reads: CASSSRAPGNTIYF. CDR3 sequence (DNA): TGTGCCAGCAGTTCCAGGGCCCCTGGAAACACCATATATTTT.

This clonotype was seen ten or more times. The V gene is TRBV4-3, the J gene TRBJ2-3; TRBD2 is a possible D gene (5 bases). In germline, CDR1 is LGHNA, CDR2 YSLEER. The ends were cut back, 0 bases at V and 3 bases at J, with 10 bases in the middle. The CDR3 loop spans 15 amino acids. CDR3: CASSQEGRGTDTQYF. In DNA, the CDR3 is TGCGCCAGCAGCCAAGAAGGTAGAGGGACAGATACGCAGTATTTT.

The chain carries TRBV7-2 and TRBJ2-3; the D gene is possibly TRBD1 (5 bases). Germline V gene lookup returns CDR1 SGHTA and CDR2 FQGNSA. The CDR3 contains 15 residues. The germline V and J ends were trimmed by 3 bases and 1 base, with 11 bases remaining between them. The chain's CDR3 is CASSFGPQGTDTQYF. The CDR3 region has the DNA TGTGCCAGCAGCTTCGGGCCACAGGGCACAGATACGCAGTATTTT.

This clonotype was detected ten times or more. The genes are TRBV7-9 and TRBJ2-7; tentatively, D is TRBD2 (7 bases). Trimming shortened V by 5 bases and J by 6 bases, and 20 bases separated the two germline ends. Germline V lookup: CDR1 SEHNR, CDR2 FQNEAQ (reference sequence). The CDR3 runs 15 residues. CDR3 bases: TGTGCCAGCAGCCAACCCCGAAGGGGGGGAGGCGAGCAGTACTTC. Protein sequence: CASSQPRRGGGEQYF.

This chain joins TRBV2 and TRBJ1-1; no clear D. This CDR3 region has 12 residues. Germline loops: CDR1 SNHLY, CDR2 FYNNEI. The ends were cut back, 1 base at V and 10 bases at J, with 10 bases in the middle. The DNA for the CDR3 is TGTGCCAGCAGTGAAGGCCCCCGAGGAGCTTTCTTT. Protein sequence: CASSEGPRGAFF. The whole variable domain, remainder taken from reference TRBV2 and TRBJ1-1, is EPEVTQTPSHQVTQMGQEVILRCVPISNHLYFYWYRQILGQKVEFLVSFYNNEISEKSEIFDDQFSVERPDGSNFTLKIRSTKLEDSAMYFCASSEGPRGAFFGQGTRLTVV.

The V and J genes are TRBV6-2 or TRBV6-3 and TRBJ2-2, with D maybe TRBD2 (6 bases). The CDR3 totals 14 residues. The ends were cut back, 7 bases at V and 5 bases at J, with 14 bases in the middle. Germline V gene data show CDR1 as MNHEY and CDR2 as SVGEGT. This CDR3 reads CASTGGRWTGELFF. CDR3 nucleotide sequence: TGTGCCAGCACCGGGGGTAGATGGACCGGGGAGCTGTTTTTT.

The sample holds a few counts of this clonotype. This chain joins TRBV20-1 and TRBJ2-7; no firm D call. The V end lost 2 bases, the J end lost 5 bases, and 10 bases lay between the germline ends. This CDR3 has 12 residues. CDR1 DFQATT and CDR2 SNEGSKA come from the germline V gene (reference sequence). CDR3: CSARPPGNEQYV. CDR3 DNA: TGCAGTGCTAGACCCCCTGGAAACGAGCAGTACGTC.

This clonotype was recorded once. CDR3 sequence reads: CASSRGGGNTEAFF. The CDR3 coding sequence is TGTGCCAGCAGCCGTGGGGGGGGAAACACTGAAGCTTTCTTT. The V gene is TRBV7-6, the J gene TRBJ1-1; D perhaps matches TRBD1 (5 bases). The CDR3 covers 14 residues. In germline, CDR1 is SGHVS, CDR2 FNYEAQ. V dropped 5 bases and J dropped 2 bases, with 12 bases sitting between them.

The genes are TRBV6-2 or TRBV6-3 and TRBJ2-1; 10 bases are shared with TRBD1. Trimming removed 6 bases from V and 12 bases from J; junction bases left unmatched: 14. The CDR3 spans 15 residues. Germline loops: CDR1 MNHEY, CDR2 SVGEGT. In DNA form, the CDR3 reads TGTGCCAGCAGACCCGGGACAGGGGAATTCTTGGGGCAGTTCTTC. Amino acids: CASRPGTGEFLGQFF.

This clonotype was counted only a few times. The chain employs TRBV7-2 and TRBJ2-5, with 8 bases identical to TRBD2. Germline V CDR1 and CDR2: SGHTA, FQGNSA. Trimming removed 6 bases from V and 5 bases from J; junction bases left unmatched: 14. The CDR3 is 16 amino acids. The DNA for the CDR3 is TGTGCCAGCAGTTACCGTGGACTAGCACTTTCCGAGACCCAGTACTTC. Translation gives CASSYRGLALSETQYF. The variable domain in full, completed from reference TRBV7-2 and TRBJ2-5, reads GAGVSQSPSNKVTEKGKDVELRCDPISGHTALYWYRQSLGQGLEFLIYFQGNSAPDKSGLPSDRFSAERTGGSVSTLTIQRTQQEDSAVYLCASSYRGLALSETQYFGPGTRLLVL.

This clonotype was seen a few times. The V call is TRBV7-2, the J call TRBJ1-6; no reliable D call. The length of the CDR3 is 17 residues. V lost 1 base and J 6 bases, leaving 16 bases between the germline ends. Germline V gene sequence: CDR1 SGHTA, CDR2 FQGNSA. For the CDR3, the DNA is TGTGCCAGCAGCTTAGGGCAGCCCAATCGCCGTAATTCACCCCTCCACTTT. This translates into CASSLGQPNRRNSPLHF.

The gene calls are TRBV29-1 and TRBJ2-3, with D possibly TRBD2 on 5 matching bases. Trimming left V 5 bases short and J 2 bases short, with 11 bases between. The germline CDR1 and CDR2 sequences are SQVTM and ANQGSEA. CDR3 length: 13 residues. The CDR3 sequence is CSVRHRDTDTQYF. CDR3 nucleotides: TGCAGCGTTCGACACCGGGACACAGATACGCAGTATTTT.

This clonotype has ten or more counts. The rearrangement links TRBV27 to TRBJ1-2; no clear D. The CDR3 is 13 residues long. The V end was cut by 3 bases, the J end by 0 bases, with 5 bases between. Germline CDR1 and CDR2: MNHEY and SMNVEV (reference sequence). This CDR3 reads CASSLHANYGYTF. In nucleotides, the CDR3 is TGTGCCAGCAGTTTGCACGCTAACTATGGCTACACCTTC.